This T cell receptor (beta chain) was identified in a study of blood T cell repertoires in COVID-19. As for the study in general: Material from acute and convalescent COVID-19 was sourced from the United States, Italy and Spain. PBMCs, B-cell-depleted T cells, or T cells provided the cDNA or gDNA that made up the material.

The assay was immunoSEQ multiplex PCR, and TCRdb's table has in-frame clones only and misses some. The sample lists approximately 210,000 clones; 86% were seen once. The V gene's germline CDR1 is SGHAT and CDR2 FQNNGV. This CDR3 is 12 amino acids long. V lost 4 bases, J lost 5 bases, and 8 bases lay in between. The V gene is TRBV11-2, the J gene TRBJ1-2; D call uncertain. The sample comprised peripheral blood. The clonotype originates from a woman in her 70s with acute or convalescent COVID-19. CDR3 sequence (DNA): TGTGCCAGCAGCTCCGGGATGTATGGCTACACCTTC. Its protein is CASSSGMYGYTF.